This TCR beta chain originates from a study of blood T cell repertoires in COVID-19. About the study: Acute and convalescent COVID-19 specimens originated in the United States, Italy and Spain.

Membership in each cohort depended on participant-reported clinical history. Cohort 3 donors counted as recovered after two negative PCRs, clearance, or resolved symptoms. This clone was seen only once. TCRdb keeps only in-frame clones here, not all; method: immunoSEQ multiplex PCR. The data hold 200,000 to 300,000 clones, with about 89% observed a single time. CDR3 length: 12 amino acids. V was cut by 6 bases and J by 4 bases, with 10 bases left in between. The germline gives CDR1 WSHSY, CDR2 SAAADI. The source material was PBMCs or T cells enriched from blood (not recorded which). The chain is built from TRBV10-2 and TRBJ2-7, with a weak D call TRBD1 (6 bases). The sequence was obtained from a woman aged 18-29 years who had recovered from COVID-19. CDR3 DNA: TGCGCCAGCAGCCGTCAGGGGTACGAGCAGTACTTC. Amino acid sequence: CASSRQGYEQYF.